The 32 T cell receptor beta chains listed next were all sequenced from one sample in a study of Ad26.COV2.S vaccination and SARS-CoV-2 variants. Assay: immunoSEQ multiplex PCR; the TCRdb copy retains only in-frame clones and omits some. Of about 330,000 clones in the sample, around 90% were seen once. Treatment: roughly 20 received Ad26.COV2.S at low or high dose, single or two shots; a few received placebo; per-sample allocation not given. The investigators took samples on day 63 after the first vaccine or placebo injection. The material sequenced was peripheral blood, taken in a trial of Ad26.COV2.S vaccine versus placebo. Receptor source: a person between 18 and 59 years old who received the Ad26.COV2.S COVID-19 vaccine or a placebo.

The chain couples TRBV28 to TRBJ1-3; the match to TRBD1 covers 9 bases. The junction had 3 bases not matched to a gene; V was cut back by 2 bases and J by 4 bases. This CDR3 is built from 15 residues. The germline V gene encodes CDR1 MDHEN and CDR2 SYDVKM. DNA of the CDR3: TGTGCCAGCAGTTTAAAGGGGACAGGGGGAAACACCATATATTTT. Amino acid sequence: CASSLKGTGGNTIYF.

Regarding this clone: The identical CDR3 is also encoded by other nucleotide sequences in the sample. J is TRBJ1-1 and V is TRBV9, with no clear D. The CDR3 totals 13 residues. The germline V and J ends were trimmed by 1 base and 1 base, with 5 bases remaining between them. The germline V gene encodes CDR1 SGDLS and CDR2 YYNGEE. CDR3 protein: CASSVWGNTEAFF. CDR3 nucleotide sequence: TGTGCCAGCAGCGTATGGGGGAACACTGAAGCTTTCTTT.

The chain couples TRBV11-3 to TRBJ2-3; 7 nucleotides line up with TRBD2. This CDR3 contains 15 residues. V lost 5 bases and J lost 5; bases outside the gene matches: 10. Germline CDR1 SGHNT, CDR2 YENEEA. The DNA for the CDR3 is TGTGCCAGCAGCCCTTTGGGCGGGGGAATAGATACGCAGTATTTT. Translated, it gives CASSPLGGGIDTQYF.

This chain uses TRBV3-1 (or the pseudogene TRBV3-2) with TRBJ2-3, with 9 bases matching TRBD2. Germline CDR1 LGHDT, CDR2 YNNKEL (reference sequence). Trimming removed 2 bases from V and 6 bases from J; junction bases left unmatched: 9. The length of the CDR3 is 16 residues. CDR3 protein: CASSQPSGASRDTQYF. The CDR3 region has the DNA TGTGCCAGCAGCCAACCTAGCGGGGCCTCGCGGGATACGCAGTATTTT.

The CDR3 reads CASSSQGAGPNTEAFF. In DNA, the CDR3 is TGTGCCAGCAGCTCACAGGGGGCCGGCCCGAACACTGAAGCTTTCTTT. J is TRBJ1-1 and V is TRBV7-2; 9 bases are shared with TRBD1. V was pared by 4 bases and J by 1 base, with 7 bases of the junction left unmatched. Germline V CDR1 and CDR2: SGHTA, FQGNSA. The CDR3 covers 16 residues.

Only a few counts were recorded for this clone. The rearrangement uses TRBV23-1 and TRBJ1-5, with a weak D call TRBD1 (6 bases). TRBV23-1 is annotated as an ORF whose role is uncertain. The CDR3 spans 14 residues. Trimming removed 4 bases at V and 3 bases at J, with 10 bases between. The CDR3 DNA is TGCGCCAGCAGTCCGCACAGGGTCAATCAGCCCCAGCATTTT. Protein sequence: CASSPHRVNQPQHF.

The V gene is TRBV6-5, the J gene TRBJ1-1; D gene ambiguous. Trimming removed 6 bases at V and 3 bases at J, with 14 bases between. In germline, CDR1 is MNHEY, CDR2 SVGAGI. CDR3 size: 14 residues. The chain's CDR3 is CASSSTGGYTEAFF. The CDR3 coding sequence is TGTGCCAGCAGCTCCACGGGTGGGTACACTGAAGCTTTCTTT.

The V gene is TRBV2, the J gene TRBJ1-2, with D possibly matching TRBD1 (5 bases). Germline loops: CDR1 SNHLY, CDR2 FYNNEI. V was pared by 1 base and J by 4 bases, with 13 bases between. This CDR3 region has 15 residues. The CDR3 coding sequence is TGTGCCAGCAGTGAAGGGTACGGGGACCGCTATGGCTACACCTTC. This encodes CASSEGYGDRYGYTF.

V gene TRBV3-1 (or the pseudogene TRBV3-2) combines with J gene TRBJ2-7, with 7 bases that match TRBD1. J was trimmed by 2 bases and V by 2 bases; bases with no gene match: 3. The CDR3 has 14 residues. Germline lookup yields CDR1 LGHDT and CDR2 YNNKEL (reference sequence). Written as DNA, the CDR3 is TGTGCCAGCAGCCAATCCGGGACAGCCTACGAGCAGTACTTC. Translating gives CASSQSGTAYEQYF.

This chain connects TRBV12-3 or TRBV12-4 to TRBJ2-1, with D perhaps TRBD2 (5 bases). Trimming left V 10 bases short and J 9 bases short, with 16 bases between. The CDR3 contains 12 residues. CDR3 DNA: TGTGCCACCTCATCAGTGAGCGGTGAGCAGTTCTTC. It yields the protein CATSSVSGEQFF.

This clone was recorded once. The same CDR3 is also encoded by other DNA sequences in this sample. The chain carries TRBV6-5 and TRBJ1-1; TRBD1 is a possible D gene (5 bases). Germline CDR1 is MNHEY and CDR2 is SVGAGI. V was clipped by 2 bases and J by 0 bases, with 7 bases between them. The CDR3 length is 14 residues. In DNA form, the CDR3 reads TGTGCCAGCAGTTACGGGACGGTGAACACTGAAGCTTTCTTT. Translation gives CASSYGTVNTEAFF.

This chain joins TRBV2 and TRBJ1-1, with D tentatively TRBD1 (6 bases). Trimming left V 9 bases short and J 2 bases short, with 19 bases between. The CDR3 consists of 15 residues. The germline V gene encodes CDR1 SNHLY and CDR2 FYNNEI. The CDR3 region is CASVNEQGINTEAFF. DNA for the CDR3: TGTGCCAGTGTAAACGAACAGGGAATCAACACTGAAGCTTTCTTT.

This clone was seen only once. The rearrangement links TRBV6-5 to TRBJ2-3; D possibly uses TRBD1 or TRBD2 (5 bases each). Trimming stripped 7 bases from V and 5 bases from J, with 13 bases between. The CDR3 extends over 13 amino acids. Germline-derived CDR1 and CDR2 are MNHEY and SVGAGI. CDR3 sequence reads: CASTWDPRDTQYF. As DNA, the CDR3 is TGTGCCAGCACTTGGGACCCTAGAGATACGCAGTATTTT.

The DNA of the CDR3 is TGCGCCAGCAGCCATTATACCGGGACAGGGAGTCCCAATGAGCAGTTCTTC. It translates to CASSHYTGTGSPNEQFF. The chain uses TRBV5-1 and TRBJ2-1; 9 positions match TRBD1. Germline assignment: CDR1 SGHRS and CDR2 YFSETQ. The CDR3 loop spans 17 amino acids. V was pared by 4 bases and J by 6 bases, with 14 bases of the junction left unmatched.

The chain couples TRBV12-3 or TRBV12-4 to TRBJ1-2; tentative D call: TRBD1 (6 bases). V lost 6 bases to trimming and J lost 6 bases, with 14 bases between them. The CDR3 runs 13 residues. CDR3 nucleotide sequence: TGTGCCAGCAGAGAGACAGGCTCCCATGGCTACACCTTC. Translation gives CASRETGSHGYTF.

The chain is built from TRBV13 and TRBJ1-1, with D uncertain. Germline values: CDR1 PRHDT, CDR2 FYEKMQ (reference sequence). Trimming pared 0 bases from V and 4 bases from J, leaving 12 bases between. The CDR3 spans 15 residues. CDR3 residues: CASSLGVGSFTEAFF. The CDR3 DNA is TGTGCCAGCAGCTTAGGCGTAGGGTCCTTCACTGAAGCTTTCTTT.

This sequence joins TRBV19 and TRBJ1-1; D call uncertain. V was trimmed by 6 bases and J by 10 bases, leaving 15 bases between them. CDR1 is LNHDA, CDR2 SQIVND, per germline (reference sequence). There are 12 residues in the CDR3. CDR3 protein: CASSTDRLLAFF. CDR3 bases: TGTGCCAGTAGCACTGACCGATTGCTAGCTTTCTTT. The variable domain in full, with the rest retrieved from reference TRBV19 and TRBJ1-1, is DGGITQSPKYLFRKEGQNVTLSCEQNLNHDAMYWYRQDPGQGLRLIYYSQIVNDFQKGDIAEGYSVSREKKESFPLTVTSAQKNPTAFYLCASSTDRLLAFFGQGTRLTVV.

Here the CDR3 DNA reads TGTGCCAGCAGCTTCGGGAGGTCATTATCCGGGGCTTGGGGCTACACCTTC. This codes for CASSFGRSLSGAWGYTF. The chain links TRBV5-6 to TRBJ1-2; possibly TRBD1 for D (5 bases). Per germline, CDR1 SGHDT and CDR2 YYEEEE. The CDR3 totals 17 residues. Trimming cost V 2 bases and J 8 bases, with 25 bases left between them. Full variable domain (outside the CDR3, taken from reference TRBV5-6 and TRBJ1-2): DAGVTQSPTHLIKTRGQQVTLRCSPKSGHDTVSWYQQALGQGPQFIFQYYEEEERQRGNFPDRFSGHQFPNYSSELNVNALLLGDSALYLCASSFGRSLSGAWGYTFGSGTRLTVV.

V and J are TRBV3-1 (or the pseudogene TRBV3-2) and TRBJ2-3; 9 bases fit TRBD1. The CDR3 consists of 17 residues. The V gene's germline CDR1 is LGHDT and CDR2 YNNKEL (reference sequence). V dropped 0 bases and J dropped 2; count of bases not matched to a gene: 6. In nucleotides, the CDR3 is TGTGCCAGCAGCCAAGACGACAGGGGGGAGGACACAGATACGCAGTATTTT. Protein sequence: CASSQDDRGEDTDTQYF.

This rearrangement joins TRBV19 to TRBJ1-5; 10 bases match TRBD1. CDR1 LNHDA and CDR2 SQIVND come from the germline V gene (reference sequence). J lost 6 bases, V lost 4 bases, and 9 bases had no gene match. This CDR3 region has 16 residues. The CDR3 sequence is CASSTSYGTGVQPQHF. CDR3 coding DNA: TGTGCCAGTAGTACAAGTTACGGGACAGGGGTTCAGCCCCAGCATTTT.

This clone showed up just a few times. V usage is TRBV2 and J usage is TRBJ1-5; D unresolved. The CDR3 has 13 residues. V was trimmed by 7 bases and J by 0 bases, leaving 7 bases between them. Germline V gene data show CDR1 as SNHLY and CDR2 as FYNNEI. The CDR3 sequence is CASTAYSNQPQHF. In DNA, the CDR3 is TGTGCCAGCACAGCGTATAGCAATCAGCCCCAGCATTTT.

The chain's CDR3 is CASSSPRDRGWTSADTQYF. The CDR3 DNA sequence: TGTGCCAGCAGCTCCCCCCGGGACAGGGGATGGACGTCTGCAGATACGCAGTATTTT. The V call is TRBV7-3, the J call TRBJ2-3, with 10 bases fitting TRBD1. Germline CDR1 reads SGHTA; CDR2 reads FQGTGA. Trimming removed 4 bases from V and 4 bases from J; junction bases left unmatched: 17. The CDR3 is made up of 19 amino acids.

The CDR3, as DNA: TGTGCCAGCAGCGAAGACAACTCCTACGAGCAGTACTTC. Residues: CASSEDNSYEQYF. This chain connects TRBV13 to TRBJ2-7, with D unclear. The V and J ends lost 5 bases and 0 bases respectively, with 8 bases between them. The CDR3 length is 13 residues. Germline V lookup: CDR1 PRHDT, CDR2 FYEKMQ (reference sequence).

This chain joins TRBV6-5 and TRBJ1-4; possibly TRBD1 for D (6 bases). Trimming took off 6 bases at V and 6 bases at J, with 14 bases between the two ends. Germline V gives CDR1 MNHEY, CDR2 SVGAGI. CDR3 size: 14 residues. This CDR3 is CASSQVGGDEKLFF. CDR3 nucleotide sequence: TGTGCCAGCAGCCAAGTAGGGGGGGATGAAAAACTGTTTTTT.

The chain links TRBV6-5 to TRBJ1-1, with 10 positions matching TRBD1. The ends lost 2 bases at V and 1 base at J; junction bases unmatched: 4. CDR1 is MNHEY and CDR2 is SVGAGI in the germline V gene. There are 16 residues in the CDR3. CDR3 DNA: TGTGCCAGCAGTTACCGGCGACAGGGGGCGAACACTGAAGCTTTCTTT. Its translation is CASSYRRQGANTEAFF.

V is TRBV11-3 and J is TRBJ1-2, with D tentatively TRBD1 (6 bases). Per germline, CDR1 SGHNT and CDR2 YENEEA. The CDR3 is 15 residues long. Trimming stripped 3 bases from V and 6 bases from J, with 17 bases between. CDR3 sequence (DNA): TGTGCCAGCAGCTTTCTCGATGGGGGGGCAAATGGCTACACCTTC. Translating gives CASSFLDGGANGYTF.

The chain has TRBV6-1 and TRBJ2-4, with unresolved D. The CDR3 covers 14 residues. V gave up 1 base and J gave up 15 bases, with 19 bases separating them. CDR1 is MNHNS, CDR2 SASEGT, per germline. CDR3 DNA sequence: TGTGCCAGCAGTGAAGAGTCTAGGCCCGTTCTCAGGTACTTC. Translating gives CASSEESRPVLRYF.

This chain connects TRBV19 to TRBJ2-1, with TRBD1 as a possible D gene (6 bases). Looked up from germline, CDR1 is LNHDA and CDR2 is SQIVND (reference sequence). Trimming cost V 5 bases and J 0 bases, with 14 bases left between them. This CDR3 spans 16 amino acids. The DNA for the CDR3 is TGTGCCAGTAGTGCGACAGGTCCCCCCTCCTACAATGAGCAGTTCTTC. It yields the protein CASSATGPPSYNEQFF.

Written as DNA, the CDR3 is TGTGCCAGCAGCTTCGCGGGAGGGCCCCATGAGCAGTTCTTC. This sequence encodes CASSFAGGPHEQFF. This chain uses TRBV5-4 with TRBJ2-1; 9 bases are a match to TRBD2. The V segment lost 2 bases and the J segment 8 bases; nucleotides outside the gene matches: 5. The CDR3 spans 14 residues. CDR1 and CDR2 (germline): SGHNT, YYREEE (reference sequence).

The gene calls are TRBV30 and TRBJ2-3; D not certain. CDR1 and CDR2 from the germline V gene are GTSNPN and SVGIG (reference sequence). Deletions cut 1 base from V and 0 bases from J, with 8 bases between. The CDR3 has 14 residues. The CDR3 DNA sequence: TGTGCCTGGAGTGGGCTATACAGCACAGATACGCAGTATTTT. The encoded protein is CAWSGLYSTDTQYF.

This chain joins TRBV2 and TRBJ2-3; perhaps TRBD2 as D (6 bases). V was shortened by 8 bases and J by 0 bases, with 15 bases between the two germline ends. Germline lookup yields CDR1 SNHLY and CDR2 FYNNEI. CDR3 size: 15 residues. CDR3 DNA sequence: TGTGCCAGCCGGGCGGGGCTTACTAGCACAGATACGCAGTATTTT. Its protein product is CASRAGLTSTDTQYF.

This rearrangement joins TRBV28 to TRBJ2-5; TRBD2 agrees at 12 bases. V gave up 2 bases and J gave up 2 bases; unmatched junction bases: 9. The CDR3 extends over 18 amino acids. Germline lookup yields CDR1 MDHEN and CDR2 SYDVKM. This CDR3 reads CASSLAPQGLAGQETQYF. The CDR3 nucleotides are TGTGCCAGCAGTTTAGCTCCCCAAGGACTAGCGGGACAAGAGACCCAGTACTTC.